One and the same sample provided the 31 T cell receptor beta chains below, sequenced in a study of shared clonotypes between healthy human individuals. Repertoires were generated with immunoSEQ multiplex PCR, while TCRdb's copy carries only in-frame clones and drops some. The sample yields fewer than 650,000 clones, less than 80% seen once. Sequencing used PBMCs. Receptors originate from a middle-aged woman in good health. Some clones in this sample may be carry-over from other donors' samples.

This sequence joins TRBV27 and TRBJ2-5, with a tentative D call TRBD2 (6 bases). CDR1 is MNHEY, CDR2 SMNVEV, per germline (reference sequence). V lost 6 bases to trimming and J lost 4 bases, with 15 bases between them. This CDR3 has 14 residues. The chain's CDR3 is CASSPIGGLETQYF. In DNA form, the CDR3 reads TGTGCCAGCAGCCCCATCGGGGGATTAGAGACCCAGTACTTC.

This chain joins TRBV7-9 and TRBJ2-4; maybe TRBD1 (6 bases). V was shortened by 5 bases and J by 6 bases, with 17 bases between the two germline ends. CDR3 size: 15 residues. Germline CDR1 SEHNR, CDR2 FQNEAQ (reference sequence). The CDR3 nucleotides read TGTGCCAGCAGCCCAGGACTCCTAGGGGGAAACATTCAGTACTTC. This gives the protein CASSPGLLGGNIQYF. The full variable domain, in which reference TRBV7-9 and TRBJ2-4 provide the parts outside the CDR3, is DTGVSQNPRHKITKRGQNVTFRCDPISEHNRLYWYRQTLGQGPEFLTYFQNEAQLEKSRLLSDRFSAERPKGSFSTLEIQRTEQGDSAMYLCASSPGLLGGNIQYFGAGTRLSVL.

This clone has just one count. This chain uses TRBV7-2 with TRBJ1-2; D gene ambiguous. The germline V and J ends were trimmed by 4 bases and 0 bases, with 15 bases remaining between them. The germline gives CDR1 SGHTA, CDR2 FQGNSA. The CDR3 is 16 amino acids. Here the CDR3 reads CASSSEFGEANYGYTF. In nucleotides, the CDR3 is TGTGCCAGCAGCTCAGAGTTCGGGGAAGCTAACTATGGCTACACCTTC.

J is TRBJ2-7 and V is TRBV2, with 11 bases fitting TRBD2. The CDR3 is 15 amino acids. V lost 7 bases and J lost 2; bases outside the gene matches: 7. CDR1 is SNHLY and CDR2 is FYNNEI in the germline V gene. Here the CDR3 DNA reads TGTGCCAGCATGATGGGACTAGCGGTGGCCTACGAGCAGTACTTC. Translating gives CASMMGLAVAYEQYF.

The rearrangement joins TRBV10-3 to TRBJ2-5; no firm D call. Germline V lookup: CDR1 ENHRY, CDR2 SYGVKD. The V gene lost 6 bases and the J gene lost 0 bases, with 11 bases spanning the gap. The CDR3 totals 14 residues. CDR3 DNA: TGTGCCATCAGCCAAGGCCAGCACCAAGAGACCCAGTACTTC. It encodes CAISQGQHQETQYF.

This chain links TRBV5-1 with TRBJ1-2; 8 bases align to TRBD1. V lost 2 bases, J lost 8 bases, and 8 bases stayed unmatched. The CDR3 is made up of 14 amino acids. From germline, CDR1 is SGHRS and CDR2 YFSETQ. The CDR3 here is CASSLLDRGDGYTF. In DNA, the CDR3 is TGCGCCAGCAGCTTACTCGACAGGGGCGACGGCTACACCTTC.

This clone was counted between two and nine times. V gene TRBV10-3 combines with J gene TRBJ2-1, with 9 bases lining up with TRBD2. The CDR3 covers 15 residues. With 1 base clipped from V and 5 bases from J, the junction kept 3 bases outside the gene matches. Per germline, CDR1 ENHRY and CDR2 SYGVKD. The CDR3 nucleotides are TGTGCCATCAGTGAGTTTAGCGGGAGAGACAATGAGCAGTTCTTC. Translated: CAISEFSGRDNEQFF.

The rearrangement uses TRBV7-9 and TRBJ1-1; possible D gene TRBD1, 6 bases. Trimming took off 6 bases at V and 0 bases at J, with 14 bases between the two ends. The CDR3 is 15 amino acids. From germline, CDR1 is SEHNR and CDR2 FQNEAQ (reference sequence). The CDR3 sequence: CASRRTDNMNTEAFF. The CDR3 bases are TGTGCCAGCAGAAGGACAGACAACATGAACACTGAAGCTTTCTTT. Full variable domain (remainder filled in from reference TRBV7-9 and TRBJ1-1): DTGVSQNPRHKITKRGQNVTFRCDPISEHNRLYWYRQTLGQGPEFLTYFQNEAQLEKSRLLSDRFSAERPKGSFSTLEIQRTEQGDSAMYLCASRRTDNMNTEAFFGQGTRLTVV.

The rearrangement joins TRBV6-6 to TRBJ2-5; 8 nucleotides line up with TRBD1. Near its end, the DNA agrees better with TRBJ2-7, so the J call may be wrong. The CDR3 is made up of 13 amino acids. Germline CDR1 reads MNHNY; CDR2 reads SVGAGI (reference sequence). CDR3 sequence reads: CASFGQGASEQYF. In DNA, the CDR3 is TGTGCCAGCTTCGGGCAGGGGGCGTCCGAGCAGTACTTC.

The chain is built from TRBV19 and TRBJ1-1, with 7 nucleotides matching TRBD1. The CDR3 runs 14 residues. Losses at the gene ends were 2 bases for V and 4 bases for J; bases not matched to a gene: 4. CDR1 and CDR2 from the germline V gene are LNHDA and SQIVND (reference sequence). This chain's CDR3 is CASSIRTGVTEAFF. The CDR3 region has the DNA TGTGCCAGTAGTATAAGAACAGGGGTCACTGAAGCTTTCTTT.

The chain joins TRBV4-1 to TRBJ1-5, with D perhaps matching TRBD1 (5 bases). This CDR3 spans 15 amino acids. The germline V gene encodes CDR1 MGHRA and CDR2 YSYEKL. Trimming shortened V by 0 bases and J by 5 bases, and 11 bases separated the two germline ends. This CDR3 is CASSQDVRGDQPQHF. The CDR3 DNA reads TGCGCCAGCAGCCAAGATGTACGGGGGGATCAGCCCCAGCATTTT.

The chain recombines TRBV10-2 with TRBJ2-5; D is unclear. Trimming cost V 8 bases and J 4 bases, with 8 bases left between them. This CDR3 contains 11 residues. In germline, CDR1 is WSHSY, CDR2 SAAADI. The CDR3 loop reads CASEWRETQYF. CDR3 bases: TGCGCCAGCGAATGGAGAGAGACCCAGTACTTC.

V gene TRBV11-3 combines with J gene TRBJ2-1; D remains ambiguous. Trimming removed 1 base at V and 3 bases at J, with 4 bases between. Germline CDR1 and CDR2: SGHNT and YENEEA. CDR3 length: 13 residues. As DNA, the CDR3 is TGTGCCAGCAGCTTAGCTGACTACAATGAGCAGTTCTTC. Translation gives CASSLADYNEQFF.

The chain is built from TRBV27 and TRBJ2-2, with D uncertain. The CDR3 extends over 13 amino acids. Per germline, CDR1 MNHEY and CDR2 SMNVEV (reference sequence). Trimming removed 4 bases from V and 4 bases from J, with 7 bases in between. Written as DNA, the CDR3 is TGTGCCAGCAGTTCCCACCGCACCGGGGAGCTGTTTTTT. Protein product: CASSSHRTGELFF.

V is TRBV29-1 and J is TRBJ2-7, with TRBD2 matching over 9 bases. The CDR3 loop spans 13 amino acids. CDR1 is SQVTM, CDR2 ANQGSEA, per germline. J was trimmed by 2 bases and V by 4 bases; bases with no gene match: 3. CDR3 sequence: CSVVREGTYEQYF. DNA for the CDR3: TGCAGCGTTGTGCGGGAGGGTACCTACGAGCAGTACTTC.

The chain uses TRBV27 and TRBJ2-7; D not certain. Trimming removed 7 bases at V and 1 base at J, with 11 bases between. Germline CDR1 reads MNHEY; CDR2 reads SMNVEV (reference sequence). CDR3 size: 13 residues. The CDR3 sequence: CASKLLGSYEQYF. For the CDR3, the DNA is TGTGCCAGCAAACTTTTGGGTTCCTACGAGCAGTACTTC.

This clone turned up a few times. The CDR3 reads CASSLTGGNQPQHF. The CDR3 bases are TGTGCCAGCAGTTTGACAGGGGGAAATCAGCCCCAGCATTTT. The chain uses TRBV27 and TRBJ1-5; 9 bases are a match to TRBD1. This CDR3 contains 14 residues. Germline CDR1 reads MNHEY; CDR2 reads SMNVEV (reference sequence). Losses at the gene ends were 3 bases for V and 4 bases for J; bases not matched to a gene: 1.

This clone was seen a handful of times. This chain connects TRBV27 to TRBJ2-5; D not certain. The V and J ends lost 5 bases and 2 bases respectively, with 12 bases between them. Germline V gene lookup returns CDR1 MNHEY and CDR2 SMNVEV (reference sequence). The CDR3 has 14 residues. CDR3 sequence reads: CASSAKSTQETQYF. CDR3 bases: TGTGCCAGCAGTGCCAAATCTACACAAGAGACCCAGTACTTC.

CDR3 nucleotides: TGTGCCAGCAGCCTTCGGGCAGCGAACACTGAAGCTTTCTTT. Translated: CASSLRAANTEAFF. The V gene is TRBV6-5, the J gene TRBJ1-1; D is ambiguous. The CDR3 spans 14 residues. Germline loops: CDR1 MNHEY, CDR2 SVGAGI. Trimming stripped 6 bases from V and 1 base from J, with 12 bases between.

This chain connects TRBV4-3 to TRBJ2-3; no firm D call. Trimming took 3 bases from V and 6 from J, leaving 13 bases between them. The CDR3 consists of 14 residues. Germline CDR1 LGHNA, CDR2 YSLEER. CDR3 sequence reads: CASSQTPLTDTQYF. In DNA, the CDR3 is TGCGCCAGCAGCCAGACCCCGCTTACCGATACGCAGTATTTT.

The CDR3 region has the DNA TGTGCCAGCAGCCCTAGCGGGAGAGTCACCGGGGAGCTGTTTTTT. It is translated as CASSPSGRVTGELFF. The chain joins TRBV11-1 to TRBJ2-2, with TRBD2 matching over 10 bases. J gave up 4 bases and V 5 bases, and 4 bases lay outside the gene matches. The length of the CDR3 is 15 residues. In germline, CDR1 is SGHAT, CDR2 FQDESV (reference sequence).

The J gene is TRBJ2-1, the V gene TRBV30, with 9 positions matching TRBD1. Trimming at V came to 2 bases and at J to 3 bases, leaving 5 bases not matched to a gene. The CDR3 is 15 amino acids. The germline CDR1 and CDR2 sequences are GTSNPN and SVGIG (reference sequence). CDR3 sequence: CAWSSTGGYYNEQFF. CDR3 coding DNA: TGTGCCTGGAGTTCAACAGGGGGCTACTACAATGAGCAGTTCTTC.

A single count supports this clone. This chain uses TRBV18 with TRBJ2-7; 7 nucleotides agree with TRBD1. The CDR3 is 15 amino acids. Germline CDR1 reads KGHSH; CDR2 reads LQKENI. V lost 0 bases and J lost 2; bases outside the gene matches: 4. The DNA for the CDR3 is TGTGCCAGCTCACCACCGAGACAGGGCCCCTACGAGCAGTACTTC. Protein: CASSPPRQGPYEQYF.

The chain joins TRBV5-4 to TRBJ2-5; D is possibly TRBD1 or TRBD2 (7 bases each). This CDR3 has 15 amino acids. The germline V gene has CDR1 SGHNT and CDR2 YYREEE (reference sequence). Trimming shortened V by 4 bases and J by 5 bases, and 18 bases separated the two germline ends. The CDR3 loop is CASSAAGGDWETQYF. Written as DNA, the CDR3 is TGTGCCAGCAGCGCGGCAGGGGGGGATTGGGAGACCCAGTACTTC.

Remarks on this clone: A much larger clone differs by one base, so this may be a read error. The chain has TRBV4-2 and TRBJ2-1; TRBD2 is a possible D gene (7 bases). The CDR3 sequence is 24 residues long. V lost 3 bases and J 7 bases, leaving 43 bases between the germline ends. Per germline, CDR1 LGHNA and CDR2 YNFKEQ. This CDR3 reads CASSHPRPTGAEWLAEPGGNEQFF. The CDR3 DNA reads TGTGCCAGCAGCCACCCCCGTCCGACGGGGGCGGAGTGGCTAGCGGAGCCCGGGGGGAATGAGCAGTTCTTC.

V gene TRBV13 combines with J gene TRBJ2-7; D remains ambiguous. Trimming removed 2 bases from V and 3 bases from J, with 14 bases in between. The CDR3 runs 15 residues. Germline V gene sequence: CDR1 PRHDT, CDR2 FYEKMQ (reference sequence). The DNA of the CDR3 is TGTGCCAGCAGCTTACGGCCGGAGTCGGACTACGAGCAGTACTTC. Its translation: CASSLRPESDYEQYF.

This chain joins TRBV6-5 and TRBJ2-2; D gene uncertain. V dropped 4 bases and J dropped 7 bases, with 7 bases sitting between them. Germline V lookup: CDR1 MNHEY, CDR2 SVGAGI. This CDR3 spans 12 amino acids. The CDR3 sequence: CASSLGIGELFF. CDR3 sequence (DNA): TGTGCCAGCAGTTTGGGTATCGGGGAGCTGTTTTTT.

This clone was counted at least ten times. This chain joins TRBV5-8 and TRBJ1-2; D is possibly TRBD1 (5 bases). Deletions cut 0 bases from V and 3 bases from J, with 9 bases between. Germline CDR1 reads SGHTS; CDR2 reads YDEGEE. The CDR3 consists of 14 residues. Written as DNA, the CDR3 is TGTGCCAGCAGCTTGGATACAGGAGACTATGGCTACACCTTC. Its protein product is CASSLDTGDYGYTF.

The rearrangement links TRBV27 to TRBJ1-1; TRBD1 agrees at 8 bases. The germline gives CDR1 MNHEY, CDR2 SMNVEV (reference sequence). The V and J ends lost 5 bases and 6 bases, in that order; junction bases with no gene match: 5. This CDR3 spans 13 amino acids. CDR3 bases: TGTGCCAGCAGTCCCAGGACAGGGCCTGAAGCTTTCTTT. Residues: CASSPRTGPEAFF.

The chain carries TRBV28 and TRBJ1-1; 7 positions agree with TRBD1. V shed 6 bases and J 1 base; nucleotides not matched to a gene: 11. Germline V gives CDR1 MDHEN, CDR2 SYDVKM. The CDR3 has 16 residues. The CDR3 sequence: CASRQAQGQGNTEAFF. For the CDR3, the DNA is TGTGCCAGCAGGCAAGCACAGGGGCAGGGGAACACTGAAGCTTTCTTT.

This clone has a single count. This rearrangement joins TRBV2 to TRBJ1-1; perhaps TRBD1 as D (6 bases). CDR1 is SNHLY, CDR2 FYNNEI, per germline. V lost 6 bases and J 1 base, leaving 15 bases between the germline ends. This CDR3 comprises 15 residues. The CDR3 sequence: CASRGGGTTNTEAFF. CDR3 coding DNA: TGTGCCAGCAGGGGGGGCGGGACAACGAACACTGAAGCTTTCTTT.